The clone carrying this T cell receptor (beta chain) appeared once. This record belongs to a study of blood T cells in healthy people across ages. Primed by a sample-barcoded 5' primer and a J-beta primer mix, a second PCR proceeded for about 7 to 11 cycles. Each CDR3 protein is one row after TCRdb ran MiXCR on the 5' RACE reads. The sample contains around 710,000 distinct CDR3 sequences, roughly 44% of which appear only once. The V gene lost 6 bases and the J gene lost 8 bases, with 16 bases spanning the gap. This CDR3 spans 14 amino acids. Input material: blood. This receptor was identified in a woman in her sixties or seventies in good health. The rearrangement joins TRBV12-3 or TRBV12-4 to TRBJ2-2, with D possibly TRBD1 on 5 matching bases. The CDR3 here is CASSRREGQGELFF. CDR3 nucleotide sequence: TGTGCCAGCAGCCGCAGGGAAGGCCAAGGGGAGCTGTTTTTT.